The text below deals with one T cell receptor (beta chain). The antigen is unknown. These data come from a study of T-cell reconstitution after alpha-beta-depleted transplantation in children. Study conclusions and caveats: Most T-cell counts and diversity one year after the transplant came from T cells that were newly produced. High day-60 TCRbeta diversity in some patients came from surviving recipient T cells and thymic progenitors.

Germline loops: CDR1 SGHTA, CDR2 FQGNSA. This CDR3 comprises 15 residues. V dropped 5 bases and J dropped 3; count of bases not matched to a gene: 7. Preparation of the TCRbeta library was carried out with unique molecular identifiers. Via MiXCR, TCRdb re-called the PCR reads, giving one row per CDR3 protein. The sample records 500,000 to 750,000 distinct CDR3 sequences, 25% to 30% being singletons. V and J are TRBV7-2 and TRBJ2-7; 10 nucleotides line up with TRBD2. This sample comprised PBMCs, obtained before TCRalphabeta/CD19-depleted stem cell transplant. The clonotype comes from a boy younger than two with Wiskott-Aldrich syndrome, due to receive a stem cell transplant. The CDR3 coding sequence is TGTGCCAGCAGCCTCGGGACTAGCGCCCACTACGAGCAGTACTTC. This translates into CASSLGTSAHYEQYF.